This is a list of T cell receptor beta chains from one sample in a study of blood T cell repertoires in COVID-19. Profiled with immunoSEQ multiplex PCR; TCRdb holds only in-frame clones, not every one. This sample has over 150,000 clones, with about 88% found just once. Material for sequencing was peripheral blood. Receptors were obtained from a man aged 18 to 30 who had recovered from COVID-19. Both conserved end residues are part of each CDR3. D genes are given only for firm matches. A row's size may be missing; if present it is once, few, many or a size class.

TRBJ1-1 TRBV30 NA NA CAWSVRGNTEAFF TGTGCCTGGAGTGTAAGAGGGAACACTGAAGCTTTCTTT
TRBJ2-3 TRBV7-9 once NA CASSLPGDTQYF TGTGCCAGCAGCTTGCCCGGAGATACGCAGTATTTT
TRBJ2-7 TRBV10-1 NA NA CASLYHEQYF TGCGCCAGCCTATACCACGAGCAGTACTTC
TRBJ1-1 TRBV6-2/TRBV6-3 NA NA CASSSTGTPEAFF TGTGCCAGCAGTTCCACAGGAACCCCTGAAGCTTTCTTT
TRBJ1-3 TRBV11-3 NA NA CASSLSTASGNTIYF TGTGCCAGCAGCCTATCGACAGCCTCTGGAAACACCATATATTTT
TRBJ2-2 TRBV4-1 NA NA CASSRGGGELFF TGCGCCAGCAGCCGCGGAGGGGGGGAGCTGTTTTTT
TRBJ2-3 TRBV5-1 once TRBD1 CASSSGTDTDTQYF TGCGCCAGCAGCTCCGGGACAGACACAGATACGCAGTATTTT
TRBJ2-7 TRBV29-1 few TRBD1 CSAIGGTGGGSYEQYF TGCAGCGCCATAGGAGGGACAGGGGGCGGATCCTACGAGCAGTACTTC
TRBJ2-3 TRBV3-1/TRBV3-2 NA NA CASSQGTEPTDTQYF TGTGCCAGCAGCCAAGGGACTGAACCCACAGATACGCAGTATTTT
TRBJ2-1 TRBV7-6 NA TRBD2 CASSSTTSGPGEQFF TGTGCCAGCAGCTCAACGACTAGCGGTCCCGGGGAGCAGTTCTTC
TRBJ1-1 TRBV9 NA NA CASSVVPFSTEAFF TGTGCCAGCAGCGTAGTCCCGTTCAGCACTGAAGCTTTCTTT
TRBJ2-5 TRBV7-9 NA NA CASSRSGVETQYF TGTGCCAGCAGCCGTAGCGGTGTAGAGACCCAGTACTTC
TRBJ1-1 TRBV5-1 NA TRBD1 CASSVRQGEAEAFF TGCGCCAGCAGCGTGCGACAGGGGGAAGCGGAAGCTTTCTTT
TRBJ2-5 TRBV6-5 few TRBD2 CASSYGLASKTQYF TGTGCCAGCAGTTACGGACTAGCGTCAAAGACCCAGTACTTC
TRBJ2-7 TRBV15 NA NA CATSRDPAGFYEQYF TGTGCCACCAGCAGAGATCCTGCAGGGTTTTACGAGCAGTACTTC
TRBJ2-1 TRBV4-1 NA NA CASSHPGDWKNNEQFF TGCGCCAGCAGCCATCCCGGGGACTGGAAGAACAATGAGCAGTTCTTC
TRBJ1-4 TRBV6-2/TRBV6-3 NA NA CASSTNSRGGTEKLFF TGTGCCAGCAGTACAAACAGCAGGGGTGGAACTGAAAAACTGTTTTTT
TRBJ1-1 TRBV5-6 NA NA CASRAGYTEAFF TGTGCCAGCAGGGCAGGGTACACTGAAGCTTTCTTT
TRBJ2-5 TRBV7-2 NA TRBD2 CASSGGTKETQYF TGTGCCAGCAGTGGCGGGACTAAAGAGACCCAGTACTTC
TRBJ2-5 TRBV30 NA TRBD1 CACGTGGQETQYF TGTGCCTGCGGTACAGGGGGCCAAGAGACCCAGTACTTC
TRBJ1-2 TRBV5-8 NA NA CASSLEGGIGYTF TGTGCCAGCAGCTTGGAAGGCGGGATTGGCTACACCTTC
TRBJ2-1 TRBV12-3/TRBV12-4 few NA CASSFMPGLQFF TGTGCCAGCAGTTTCATGCCGGGACTCCAGTTCTTC
TRBJ1-3 TRBV28 once NA CASSLGTLGGGNTIYF TGTGCCAGCAGTTTGGGCACTCTGGGCGGGGGAAACACCATATATTTT
TRBJ2-1 TRBV12-3/TRBV12-4 NA TRBD1 CASRQGAYNEQFF TGTGCCAGTCGTCAGGGGGCCTACAATGAGCAGTTCTTC
TRBJ2-7 TRBV6-5 NA NA CASRSFGGGYEQYF TGTGCCAGCAGGTCCTTTGGGGGCGGCTACGAGCAGTACTTC
TRBJ2-1 TRBV11-2 NA TRBD2 CASSLEPPGAGLPYNEQFF TGTGCCAGCAGCTTAGAGCCTCCGGGAGCGGGATTGCCCTACAATGAGCAGTTCTTC
TRBJ2-7 TRBV7-2 NA TRBD2 CASSFSGSSYEQYF TGTGCCAGCAGCTTTAGCGGGAGCTCCTACGAGCAGTACTTC
TRBJ2-2 TRBV7-9 NA NA CASSLGLRGNTGELFF TGTGCCAGCAGCTTAGGGCTCAGGGGGAACACCGGGGAGCTGTTTTTT
TRBJ2-3 TRBV2 NA TRBD2 CASSERSGGGDTQYF TGTGCCAGCAGTGAAAGGTCGGGGGGAGGAGATACGCAGTATTTT
TRBJ1-4 TRBV5-6 NA TRBD1 CASSLGLTGASANEKLFF TGTGCCAGCAGCTTGGGCCTAACAGGGGCCTCAGCTAATGAAAAACTGTTTTTT
TRBJ2-3 TRBV2 NA NA CASSDGTQVRTDTQYF TGTGCCAGCAGTGACGGGACACAGGTTCGGACAGATACGCAGTATTTT
TRBJ1-3 TRBV6-5 once NA CASSYSGGGLNTIYF TGTGCCAGCAGTTACTCGGGGGGGGGTTTAAACACCATATATTTT
TRBJ1-3 TRBV18 NA TRBD1 CASSPDRGPGNTIYF TGTGCCAGCTCACCGGACAGGGGGCCCGGAAACACCATATATTTT
TRBJ1-5 TRBV9 few TRBD1 CASSLGTGGAQGPQHF TGTGCCAGCAGCCTAGGGACAGGGGGGGCTCAAGGGCCCCAGCATTTT
TRBJ2-6 TRBV6-1 NA NA CASSEQGIHSGANVLTF TGTGCCAGCAGTGAACAGGGAATCCACTCTGGGGCCAACGTCCTGACTTTC
TRBJ2-7 TRBV23-1 NA NA CASSQPYSGLSYEQYF TGCGCCAGCAGTCAACCCTACTCCGGTCTCTCCTACGAGCAGTACTTC
TRBJ2-2 TRBV29-1 once TRBD1 CSFMRTGQTGELFF TGCAGCTTCATGAGGACAGGGCAAACCGGGGAGCTGTTTTTT
TRBJ2-4 TRBV18 NA NA CASSPRDIQYF TGTGCCAGCTCACCACGAGACATTCAGTACTTC
TRBJ2-4 TRBV19 NA TRBD2 CASSSLRGGNIQYF TGTGCCAGTAGTTCCCTCCGGGGGGGGAACATTCAGTACTTC
TRBJ1-6 TRBV7-9 NA NA CASSPGQNDNSPLHF TGTGCCAGCAGCCCCGGACAGAACGACAATTCACCCCTCCACTTT